The 25 T cell receptor beta chains given below trace back to one sample, sequenced in a study of CD8 T cells in ankylosing spondylitis. TCRdb recomputed calls from the 5' RACE reads with MiXCR, one row per CDR3 protein. The sample yields about 340,000 distinct CDR3 sequences, over 12% seen once. Sequenced input: blood, either unsorted or a sorted T cell fraction (not recorded which). The receptors derive from a male donor with ankylosing spondylitis or in good health (not recorded which).

The V and J genes are TRBV9 and TRBJ2-1; 9 bases match TRBD2. The germline V gene encodes CDR1 SGDLS and CDR2 YYNGEE. CDR3 length equals 15 residues. The V gene end was trimmed by 9 bases and the J gene end by 4 bases; junction bases not matched to a gene: 11. CDR3 amino acids: CATSFSGSLYNEQFF. Here the CDR3 DNA reads TGTGCCACCTCGTTTAGCGGGAGCCTGTACAATGAGCAGTTCTTC.

V and J are TRBV6-1 and TRBJ2-3; possible D gene TRBD1, 5 bases. The CDR3 covers 13 residues. V dropped 9 bases and J dropped 1 base, with 11 bases sitting between them. The germline gives CDR1 MNHNS, CDR2 SASEGT. CDR3 nucleotide sequence: TGTGCCAGTCGACAGCGACGCACAGATACGCAGTATTTT. This codes for CASRQRRTDTQYF.

The chain joins TRBV3-1 to TRBJ2-1; D gene uncertain. The CDR3 is made up of 12 amino acids. Germline CDR1 reads LGHDT; CDR2 reads YNNKEL (reference sequence). The V gene lost 7 bases and the J gene lost 5 bases, with 9 bases spanning the gap. CDR3 coding DNA: TGTGCCAGCACCCGGGCAGACAATGAGCAGTTCTTC. Translation gives CASTRADNEQFF.

The chain has TRBV29-1 and TRBJ1-1, with D hard to call. The V end lost 2 bases, the J end lost 0 bases, and 7 bases lay between the germline ends. Germline CDR1 reads SQVTM; CDR2 reads ANQGSEA. This CDR3 is built from 13 residues. The DNA for the CDR3 is TGCAGCGTTGAAACAGTATTGAACACTGAAGCTTTCTTT. Translated, it gives CSVETVLNTEAFF. Using reference TRBV29-1 and TRBJ1-1 for the parts outside the CDR3, the full variable domain is SAVISQKPSRDICQRGTSLTIQCQVDSQVTMMFWYRQQPGQSLTLIATANQGSEATYESGFVIDKFPISRPNLTFSTLTVSNMSPEDSSIYLCSVETVLNTEAFFGQGTRLTVV.

The chain links TRBV10-3 to TRBJ1-2; 7 bases are a match to TRBD1. Trimming removed 1 base from V and 10 bases from J; junction bases left unmatched: 15. Germline CDR1 ENHRY, CDR2 SYGVKD. The CDR3 covers 16 residues. The CDR3 reads CAISELSGGRTDAYTF. The CDR3 DNA sequence: TGTGCCATCAGTGAGTTATCAGGGGGACGAACTGACGCCTACACCTTC.

This clonotype turned up a few times. The chain combines TRBV4-1 with TRBJ1-5; 10 bases agree with TRBD1. Germline lookup yields CDR1 MGHRA and CDR2 YSYEKL. J gave up 3 bases and V 4 bases, and 9 bases lay outside the gene matches. This CDR3 has 17 amino acids. CDR3 protein: CASSPPWDRGVNQPQHF. CDR3 DNA sequence: TGCGCCAGCAGCCCCCCCTGGGACAGGGGAGTCAATCAGCCCCAGCATTTT.

The rearrangement joins TRBV9 to TRBJ2-3; 10 bases match TRBD2. The ends lost 2 bases at V and 4 bases at J; junction bases unmatched: 7. The CDR3 is 16 amino acids. Germline-derived CDR1 and CDR2 are SGDLS and YYNGEE. CDR3 bases: TGTGCCAGCAGCGTTTTAGCGGGGGGCCGATCAGATACGCAGTATTTT. This sequence encodes CASSVLAGGRSDTQYF.

This clonotype was seen a few times. The chain has TRBV7-9 and TRBJ2-7, with D perhaps being TRBD1 or TRBD2 (5 bases each). Trimming cost V 6 bases and J 4 bases, with 13 bases left between them. The germline CDR1 and CDR2 sequences are SEHNR and FQNEAQ (reference sequence). The CDR3 loop spans 13 amino acids. CDR3 in DNA: TGTGCCAGCAGTTCGGCTGGGACGTACGAGCAGTACTTC. Amino acids: CASSSAGTYEQYF.

This clonotype was counted between two and nine times. V and J are TRBV3-1 and TRBJ2-1; D not certain. This CDR3 comprises 14 residues. Germline loops: CDR1 LGHDT, CDR2 YNNKEL (reference sequence). V gave up 3 bases and J gave up 9 bases, with 15 bases separating them. CDR3 in amino acids: CASSQAKVDGEQFF. The CDR3 nucleotides read TGTGCCAGCAGCCAGGCTAAGGTAGACGGTGAGCAGTTCTTC.

This clonotype showed up many times. J is TRBJ2-2 and V is TRBV12-3 or TRBV12-4; TRBD1 matches at 8 bases. The junction had 4 bases not matched to a gene; V was cut back by 5 bases and J by 2 bases. The CDR3 length is 15 residues. CDR3 coding DNA: TGTGCCAGCAGTCAGGGACAGGTTAACACCGGGGAGCTGTTTTTT. This encodes CASSQGQVNTGELFF.

V and J are TRBV20-1 and TRBJ2-3; TRBD2 agrees at 10 bases. This CDR3 spans 12 amino acids. CDR1 DFQATT and CDR2 SNEGSKA come from the germline V gene (reference sequence). The chain's CDR3 is CTLLAGADTQYF. The CDR3 nucleotides are TGCACCCTCCTAGCGGGAGCAGATACGCAGTATTTT.

There are a few counts of this clonotype. The V and J genes are TRBV9 and TRBJ1-1; no clear D gene. This CDR3 is built from 13 residues. Trimming removed 4 bases from V and 10 bases from J, with 17 bases in between. Looked up from germline, CDR1 is SGDLS and CDR2 is YYNGEE. This chain's CDR3 is CASSPSSPEGAFF. The CDR3 nucleotides read TGTGCCAGCAGCCCAAGCTCACCTGAGGGAGCTTTCTTT. Using reference TRBV9 and TRBJ1-1 for the parts outside the CDR3, the full variable domain is DSGVTQTPKHLITATGQRVTLRCSPRSGDLSVYWYQQSLDQGLQFLIQYYNGEERAKGNILERFSAQQFPDLHSELNLSSLELGDSALYFCASSPSSPEGAFFGQGTRLTVV.

The rearrangement links TRBV20-1 to TRBJ1-4; the match to TRBD1 covers 8 bases. This CDR3 contains 14 residues. The germline gives CDR1 DFQATT, CDR2 SNEGSKA (reference sequence). V was pared by 4 bases and J by 4 bases, with 5 bases of the junction left unmatched. In DNA form, the CDR3 reads TGCAGTGCTACCCAGGGGGCTGTTAATGAAAAACTGTTTTTT. Its translation: CSATQGAVNEKLFF.

J is TRBJ2-3 and V is TRBV5-1, with D possibly TRBD2 on 5 matching bases. The CDR3 is 15 amino acids. The V end was cut by 0 bases, the J end by 1 base, with 9 bases between. The germline gives CDR1 SGHRS, CDR2 YFSETQ. The CDR3 coding sequence is TGCGCCAGCAGCTTGGATCACGGGGGCACAGATACGCAGTATTTT. This translates into CASSLDHGGTDTQYF.

The rearrangement uses TRBV3-1 and TRBJ2-2; no clear D. Trimming shortened V by 1 base and J by 4 bases, and 7 bases separated the two germline ends. The CDR3 runs 14 residues. CDR1 LGHDT and CDR2 YNNKEL come from the germline V gene (reference sequence). This CDR3 is CASSQGGSTGELFF. The CDR3 DNA sequence: TGTGCCAGCAGCCAAGGGGGAAGCACCGGGGAGCTGTTTTTT.

In this sample, this clonotype turned up a few times. The chain couples TRBV11-2 to TRBJ2-1, with 11 bases fitting TRBD2. V lost 6 bases to trimming and J lost 4 bases; unmatched junction nucleotides: 8. Germline V gene data show CDR1 as SGHAT and CDR2 as FQNNGV. The CDR3 length is 16 residues. This CDR3 is CASRSGGLAVYNEQFF. The CDR3 nucleotides are TGTGCCAGCAGATCCGGGGGACTAGCGGTTTACAATGAGCAGTTCTTC.

This rearrangement joins TRBV12-3 or TRBV12-4 to TRBJ2-7, with TRBD1 matching over 8 bases. CDR3 length: 13 amino acids. V gave up 5 bases and J gave up 7 bases; unmatched junction bases: 7. The CDR3 DNA sequence: TGTGCCAGCAGTCCGCAGGGGGCGGGAGAGCAGTACTTC. Its translation: CASSPQGAGEQYF.

The V call is TRBV10-1, the J call TRBJ1-3; no clear D gene. V shed 6 bases and J shed 0 bases, with 6 bases lying between them. CDR3 length equals 13 residues. The germline gives CDR1 WNHNN, CDR2 SYGVQD (reference sequence). CDR3 protein: CASSRHSGNTIYF. The CDR3 DNA reads TGCGCCAGCAGCCGGCACTCTGGAAACACCATATATTTT.

This clonotype was detected many times. The chain combines TRBV12-3 or TRBV12-4 with TRBJ1-2; 7 bases align to TRBD1. The CDR3 has 13 residues. Unmatched junction bases numbered 9, after V lost 6 bases and J lost 8 bases. CDR3 protein: CASRQQGGGGYTF. CDR3 nucleotides: TGTGCCAGCAGACAACAGGGAGGGGGCGGCTACACCTTC.

The V gene is TRBV6-1, the J gene TRBJ2-2, with unresolved D. Germline assignment: CDR1 MNHNS and CDR2 SASEGT. V dropped 0 bases and J dropped 7 bases, with 12 bases sitting between them. The CDR3 has 15 residues. Written as DNA, the CDR3 is TGTGCCAGCAGTGAAGCGGGCCGAAAAGACGGGGAGCTGTTTTTT. Protein sequence: CASSEAGRKDGELFF.

This clonotype was seen a handful of times. The V gene is TRBV24-1, the J gene TRBJ2-1; D call uncertain. CDR1 and CDR2 from the germline V gene are KGHDR and SFDVKD. The CDR3 runs 13 residues. V was shortened by 3 bases and J by 12 bases, with 14 bases between the two germline ends. The CDR3 sequence is CATSDLGLKGQFF. DNA for the CDR3: TGTGCCACCAGTGATCTTGGGTTGAAGGGGCAGTTCTTC.

This chain connects TRBV18 to TRBJ1-2; D remains ambiguous. Trimming took 3 bases from V and 8 from J, leaving 16 bases between them. CDR3 size: 14 residues. Germline V gene data show CDR1 as KGHSH and CDR2 as LQKENI. The DNA for the CDR3 is TGTGCCAGCTCACCTCTCATAGAAACGGGAGGCTACACCTTC. Translated, it gives CASSPLIETGGYTF.

This clonotype was counted ten times or more. The CDR3 reads CASSPLVGISTDTQYF. The CDR3 coding sequence is TGTGCCAGCAGCCCGCTGGTAGGGATTAGCACAGATACGCAGTATTTT. This chain connects TRBV9 to TRBJ2-3, with D hard to call. Trimming took 4 bases from V and 0 from J, leaving 15 bases between them. The CDR3 length is 16 residues. The germline CDR1 and CDR2 sequences are SGDLS and YYNGEE.

This clonotype was counted ten times or more. CDR3 DNA: TGTGCCAGCAGTTCCACGGTCTGGGACAGGGGGCGGAATACGCAGTATTTT. It translates to CASSSTVWDRGRNTQYF. This chain uses TRBV28 with TRBJ2-3; 12 bases fit TRBD1. The CDR3 has 17 residues. Looked up from germline, CDR1 is MDHEN and CDR2 is SYDVKM. V shed 4 bases, J shed 7 bases, and the junction held 12 bases outside the gene matches.

Only a few counts were recorded for this clonotype. V and J are TRBV9 and TRBJ1-1; D is unresolved. The CDR3 length is 13 residues. Trimming pared 0 bases from V and 5 bases from J, leaving 8 bases between. Germline CDR1 SGDLS, CDR2 YYNGEE. The CDR3 sequence: CASSVGWTTEAFF. DNA of the CDR3: TGTGCCAGCAGCGTAGGGTGGACGACTGAAGCTTTCTTT. Based on the CDR3 plus reference TRBV9 and TRBJ1-1, the full variable domain is DSGVTQTPKHLITATGQRVTLRCSPRSGDLSVYWYQQSLDQGLQFLIQYYNGEERAKGNILERFSAQQFPDLHSELNLSSLELGDSALYFCASSVGWTTEAFFGQGTRLTVV.